This entry lists 13 T cell receptor beta chains sequenced from one sample in a study of T cell changes during pregnancy in multiple sclerosis. Profiled with immunoSEQ multiplex PCR; TCRdb holds only in-frame clones, not every one. The table records about 110,000 clones, around 90% of them present only once. Source: peripheral blood, taken in the third trimester of pregnancy. The receptors shown here come from a female donor with multiple sclerosis, enrolled in a pregnancy study.

The rearrangement links TRBV5-1 to TRBJ2-1; 9 bases are a match to TRBD2. V was clipped by 0 bases and J by 4 bases; unmatched bases: 5. This CDR3 comprises 16 residues. Looked up from germline, CDR1 is SGHRS and CDR2 is YFSETQ. CDR3 sequence reads: CASSLVSSGVYNEQFF. In DNA form, the CDR3 reads TGCGCCAGCAGCTTGGTGTCTAGCGGGGTTTACAATGAGCAGTTCTTC.

The V and J genes are TRBV2 and TRBJ2-1; 7 bases map to TRBD2. Germline values: CDR1 SNHLY, CDR2 FYNNEI. There are 16 residues in the CDR3. Trimming removed 2 bases from V and 5 bases from J; junction bases left unmatched: 9. CDR3 coding DNA: TGTGCCAGCAGTGAAATCTTCCGGCTAGCGGACAATGAGCAGTTCTTC. Translating it yields CASSEIFRLADNEQFF. The complete variable domain, with remaining parts taken from reference TRBV2 and TRBJ2-1, reads EPEVTQTPSHQVTQMGQEVILRCVPISNHLYFYWYRQILGQKVEFLVSFYNNEISEKSEIFDDQFSVERPDGSNFTLKIRSTKLEDSAMYFCASSEIFRLADNEQFFGPGTRLTVL.

The V and J genes are TRBV5-1 and TRBJ2-7; the match to TRBD2 covers 15 bases. The CDR3 has 20 amino acids. The trim removed 2 bases at V and 4 bases at J, leaving 16 bases unmatched. Germline CDR1 and CDR2: SGHRS and YFSETQ. The CDR3 DNA reads TGCGCCAGCAGCTTCGACAGGGGGTTTGGGACTAGCGGGAGGACATACGAGCAGTACTTC. Translated, it gives CASSFDRGFGTSGRTYEQYF.

This chain connects TRBV5-1 to TRBJ1-2, with 7 bases aligning to TRBD1. Germline lookup yields CDR1 SGHRS and CDR2 YFSETQ. CDR3 size: 15 residues. J was trimmed by 3 bases and V by 7 bases; bases with no gene match: 12. The CDR3 DNA sequence: TGCGCCAGCCGATCCCAGGGGGACGGCTACTATGGCTACACCTTC. Amino acid sequence: CASRSQGDGYYGYTF.

The CDR3: CATAFSGLYEQYF. The DNA of the CDR3 is TGTGCCACCGCATTCAGTGGCCTTTACGAGCAGTACTTC. This chain connects TRBV11-2 to TRBJ2-7; D is unclear. The CDR3 extends over 13 amino acids. The germline V gene has CDR1 SGHAT and CDR2 FQNNGV. Trimming removed 10 bases at V and 4 bases at J, with 17 bases between.

This chain uses TRBV4-2 with TRBJ2-5, with 12 bases fitting TRBD2. Per the germline V gene, CDR1 is LGHNA and CDR2 is YNFKEQ. The V and J ends lost 1 base and 1 base, in that order; junction bases with no gene match: 4. The CDR3 is made up of 17 amino acids. The CDR3: CASSQGSSGGVQETQYF. The DNA for the CDR3 is TGTGCCAGCAGCCAAGGTTCTAGCGGGGGGGTCCAAGAGACCCAGTACTTC.

The chain carries TRBV6-1 and TRBJ1-5; 7 nucleotides match TRBD1. Germline values: CDR1 MNHNS, CDR2 SASEGT. This CDR3 has 15 amino acids. The V and J ends lost 7 bases and 0 bases, in that order; junction bases with no gene match: 6. As DNA, the CDR3 is TGTGCCAGCATCCCAGGGACAGTTAGCAATCAGCCCCAGCATTTT. Its protein product is CASIPGTVSNQPQHF.

The chain is built from TRBV19 and TRBJ2-5, with 11 positions matching TRBD2. J gave up 4 bases and V 4 bases, and 5 bases lay outside the gene matches. This CDR3 has 15 residues. Germline V lookup: CDR1 LNHDA, CDR2 SQIVND (reference sequence). CDR3 region: CASSNPGLAGETQYF. The CDR3 DNA reads as TGTGCCAGTAGTAACCCCGGACTAGCGGGAGAGACCCAGTACTTC.

J is TRBJ1-5 and V is TRBV18, with D uncertain. Trimming removed 2 bases from V and 7 bases from J, with 9 bases in between. There are 13 residues in the CDR3. Germline V gene sequence: CDR1 KGHSH, CDR2 LQKENI. The CDR3 region is CASSPDAGQPQHF. The CDR3 DNA follows: TGTGCCAGCTCACCAGACGCGGGACAGCCCCAGCATTTT.

This sequence joins TRBV6-5 and TRBJ1-4, with D possibly being TRBD1 (5 bases). With 1 base removed from V and 4 bases from J, the gap between germline ends came to 10 bases. The CDR3 totals 15 residues. Germline lookup yields CDR1 MNHEY and CDR2 SVGAGI. The CDR3 DNA reads TGTGCCAGCAGTTACTTTGGGGCCCGTAATGAAAAACTGTTTTTT. Residues: CASSYFGARNEKLFF.

This chain joins TRBV5-5 and TRBJ1-3, with TRBD1 as a possible D gene (6 bases). The CDR3 has 15 residues. CDR1 is SGHKS, CDR2 YYEKEE, per germline (reference sequence). The V and J ends lost 2 bases and 3 bases respectively, with 12 bases between them. The CDR3 here is CASSFGGGLGNTIYF. The DNA for the CDR3 is TGTGCCAGCAGCTTTGGGGGGGGCCTTGGAAACACCATATATTTT.

This clone was picked up one time. This chain connects TRBV18 to TRBJ2-5; TRBD2 is a possible D gene (7 bases). CDR1 is KGHSH, CDR2 LQKENI, per germline. V lost 4 bases and J lost 4, with 19 bases in between. This CDR3 contains 16 residues. The CDR3: CASSLIPGGIVETQYF. CDR3 nucleotides: TGTGCCAGCTCACTCATCCCGGGGGGCATCGTAGAGACCCAGTACTTC.

V usage is TRBV6-5 and J usage is TRBJ1-3, with no clear D. V gave up 4 bases and J gave up 0 bases, with 13 bases separating them. The CDR3 contains 16 residues. CDR1 and CDR2 from the germline V gene are MNHEY and SVGAGI. The CDR3 sequence: CASSSSRLLSGNTIYF. CDR3 in DNA: TGTGCCAGCAGTTCCTCCCGGTTGCTCTCTGGAAACACCATATATTTT.